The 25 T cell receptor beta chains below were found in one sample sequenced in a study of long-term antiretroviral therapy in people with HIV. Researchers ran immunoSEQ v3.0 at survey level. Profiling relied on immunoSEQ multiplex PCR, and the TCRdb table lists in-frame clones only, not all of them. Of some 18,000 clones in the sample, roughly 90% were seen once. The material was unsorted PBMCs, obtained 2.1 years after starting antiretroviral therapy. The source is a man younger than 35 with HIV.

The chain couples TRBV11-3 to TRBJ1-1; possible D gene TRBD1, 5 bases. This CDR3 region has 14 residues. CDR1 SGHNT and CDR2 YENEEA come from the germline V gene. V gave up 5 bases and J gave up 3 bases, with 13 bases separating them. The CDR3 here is CASSGHPGYTEAFF. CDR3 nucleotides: TGTGCCAGCAGCGGACACCCGGGGTACACTGAAGCTTTCTTT. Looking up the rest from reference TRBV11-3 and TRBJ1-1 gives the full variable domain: EAGVVQSPRYKIIEKKQPVAFWCNPISGHNTLYWYLQNLGQGPELLIRYENEEAVDDSQLPKDRFSAERLKGVDSTLKIQPAELGDSAVYLCASSGHPGYTEAFFGQGTRLTVV.

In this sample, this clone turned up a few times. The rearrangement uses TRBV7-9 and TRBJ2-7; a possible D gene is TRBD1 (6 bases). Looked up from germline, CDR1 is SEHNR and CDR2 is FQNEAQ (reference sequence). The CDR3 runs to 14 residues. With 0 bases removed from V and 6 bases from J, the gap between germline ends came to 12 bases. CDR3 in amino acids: CASSLAHRDGEQYF. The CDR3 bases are TGTGCCAGCAGCTTAGCGCACAGGGACGGCGAGCAGTACTTC.

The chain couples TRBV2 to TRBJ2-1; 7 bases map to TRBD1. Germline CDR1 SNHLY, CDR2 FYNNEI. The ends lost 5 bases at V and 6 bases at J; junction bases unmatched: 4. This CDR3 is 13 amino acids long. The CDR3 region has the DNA TGTGCCAGCAGTTCGACAGGGCCCAATGAGCAGTTCTTC. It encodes CASSSTGPNEQFF.

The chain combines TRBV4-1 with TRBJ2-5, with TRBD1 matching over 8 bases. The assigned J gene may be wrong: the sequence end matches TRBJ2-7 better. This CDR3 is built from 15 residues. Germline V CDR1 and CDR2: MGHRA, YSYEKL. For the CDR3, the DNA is TGCGCCAGCAGCCCACGTTGGACAGGGACCTACGAGCAGTACTTC. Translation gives CASSPRWTGTYEQYF.

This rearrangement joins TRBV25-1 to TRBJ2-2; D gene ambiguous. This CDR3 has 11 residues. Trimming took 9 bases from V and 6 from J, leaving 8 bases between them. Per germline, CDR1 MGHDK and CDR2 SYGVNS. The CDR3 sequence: CARDRAGELFF. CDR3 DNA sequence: TGTGCCAGGGACCGAGCCGGGGAGCTGTTTTTT.

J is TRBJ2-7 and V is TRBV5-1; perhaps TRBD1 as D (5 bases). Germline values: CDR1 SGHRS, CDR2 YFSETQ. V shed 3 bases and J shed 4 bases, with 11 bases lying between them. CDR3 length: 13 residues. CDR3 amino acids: CASSSRDSYEQYF. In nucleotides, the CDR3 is TGCGCCAGCAGCTCCAGGGATTCGTACGAGCAGTACTTC.

The CDR3 loop reads CASSYFKGANTEAFF. CDR3 DNA sequence: TGTGCCAGCAGTTACTTCAAAGGAGCGAACACTGAAGCTTTCTTT. This sequence joins TRBV27 and TRBJ1-1; D remains unclear. There are 15 residues in the CDR3. Between the trimmed V and J ends, which lost 4 bases and 1 base, there was a span of 13 bases. Looked up from germline, CDR1 is MNHEY and CDR2 is SMNVEV (reference sequence).

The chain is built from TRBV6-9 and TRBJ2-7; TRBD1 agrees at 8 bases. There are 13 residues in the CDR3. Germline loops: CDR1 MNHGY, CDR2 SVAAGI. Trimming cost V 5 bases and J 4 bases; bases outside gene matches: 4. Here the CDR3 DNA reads TGTGCCAGCAGTCCGGACAGGGTGTACGAGCAGTACTTC. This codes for CASSPDRVYEQYF.

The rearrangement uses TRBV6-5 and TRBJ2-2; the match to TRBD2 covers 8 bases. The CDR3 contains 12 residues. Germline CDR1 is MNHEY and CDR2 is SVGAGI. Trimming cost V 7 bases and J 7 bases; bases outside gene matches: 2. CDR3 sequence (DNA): TGTGCCAGCACTGCGGGAGGCGGGGAGCTGTTTTTT. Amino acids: CASTAGGGELFF.

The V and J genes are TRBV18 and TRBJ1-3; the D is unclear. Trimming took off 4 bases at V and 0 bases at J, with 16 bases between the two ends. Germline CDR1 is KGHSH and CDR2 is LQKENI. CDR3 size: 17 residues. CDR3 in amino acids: CASSRDHQGLSGNTIYF. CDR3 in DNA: TGTGCCAGCTCACGAGACCATCAAGGGCTCTCTGGAAACACCATATATTTT.

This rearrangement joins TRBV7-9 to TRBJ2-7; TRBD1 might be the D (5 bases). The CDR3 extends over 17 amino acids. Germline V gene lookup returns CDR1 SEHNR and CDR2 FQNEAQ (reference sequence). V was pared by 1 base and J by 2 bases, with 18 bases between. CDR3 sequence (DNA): TGTGCCAGCAGCTTAGTCCCCAGGGCCCCAGTACCCTACGAGCAGTACTTC. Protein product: CASSLVPRAPVPYEQYF. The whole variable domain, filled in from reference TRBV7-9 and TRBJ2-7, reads DTGVSQNPRHKITKRGQNVTFRCDPISEHNRLYWYRQTLGQGPEFLTYFQNEAQLEKSRLLSDRFSAERPKGSFSTLEIQRTEQGDSAMYLCASSLVPRAPVPYEQYFGPGTRLTVT.

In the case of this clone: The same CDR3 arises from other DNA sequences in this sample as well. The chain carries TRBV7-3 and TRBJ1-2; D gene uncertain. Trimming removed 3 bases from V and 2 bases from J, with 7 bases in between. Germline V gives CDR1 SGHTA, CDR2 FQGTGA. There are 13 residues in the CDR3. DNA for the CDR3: TGTGCCAGCAGCTTGACTGCAAACTATGGCTACACCTTC. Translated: CASSLTANYGYTF. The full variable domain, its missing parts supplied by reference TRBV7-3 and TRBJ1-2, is GAGVSQTPSNKVTEKGKYVELRCDPISGHTALYWYRQSLGQGPEFLIYFQGTGAADDSGLPNDRFFAVRPEGSVSTLKIQRTERGDSAVYLCASSLTANYGYTFGSGTRLTVV.

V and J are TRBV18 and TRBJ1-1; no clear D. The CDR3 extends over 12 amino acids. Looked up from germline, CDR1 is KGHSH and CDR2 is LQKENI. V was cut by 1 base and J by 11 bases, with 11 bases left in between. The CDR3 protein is CASSPHPVVAFF. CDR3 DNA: TGTGCCAGCTCACCACACCCAGTGGTGGCTTTCTTT. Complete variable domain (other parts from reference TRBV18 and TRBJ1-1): NAGVMQNPRHLVRRRGQEARLRCSPMKGHSHVYWYRQLPEEGLKFMVYLQKENIIDESGMPKERFSAEFPKEGPSILRIQQVVRGDSAAYFCASSPHPVVAFFGQGTRLTVV.

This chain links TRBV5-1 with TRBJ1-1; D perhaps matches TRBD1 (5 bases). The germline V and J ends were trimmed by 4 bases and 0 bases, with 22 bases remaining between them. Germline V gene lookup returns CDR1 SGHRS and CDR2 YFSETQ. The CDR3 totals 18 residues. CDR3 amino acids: CASSRSAGIVGMNTEAFF. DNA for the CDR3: TGCGCCAGCAGCAGATCTGCAGGGATTGTAGGCATGAACACTGAAGCTTTCTTT.

The CDR3 DNA sequence: TGTGCCAGCAGCTTAGCGCGGGCAGAAAAGCAGTTCTTC. Amino acid sequence: CASSLARAEKQFF. The gene calls are TRBV7-2 and TRBJ2-1; tentatively, D is TRBD2 (5 bases). The CDR3 sequence is 13 residues long. The V gene lost 0 bases and the J gene lost 11 bases, with 11 bases spanning the gap. Germline CDR1 SGHTA, CDR2 FQGNSA.

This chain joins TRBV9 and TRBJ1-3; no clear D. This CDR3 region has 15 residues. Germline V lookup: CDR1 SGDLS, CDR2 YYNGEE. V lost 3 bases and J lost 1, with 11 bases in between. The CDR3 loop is CASSAGSLSGNTIYF. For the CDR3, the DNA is TGTGCCAGCAGCGCCGGGAGCTTGTCTGGAAACACCATATATTTT.

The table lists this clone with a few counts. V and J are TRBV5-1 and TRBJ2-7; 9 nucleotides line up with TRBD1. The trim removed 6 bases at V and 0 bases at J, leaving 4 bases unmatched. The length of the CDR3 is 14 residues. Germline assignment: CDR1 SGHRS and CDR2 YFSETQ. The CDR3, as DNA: TGCGCCAGCAAAGACAGGGGGAGCTCCTACGAGCAGTACTTC. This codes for CASKDRGSSYEQYF.

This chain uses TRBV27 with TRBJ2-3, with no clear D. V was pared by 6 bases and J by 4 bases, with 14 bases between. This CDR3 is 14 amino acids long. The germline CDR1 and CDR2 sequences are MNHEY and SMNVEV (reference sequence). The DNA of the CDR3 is TGTGCCAGCAGCCTGCAACCTAGAGCAGATACGCAGTATTTT. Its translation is CASSLQPRADTQYF.

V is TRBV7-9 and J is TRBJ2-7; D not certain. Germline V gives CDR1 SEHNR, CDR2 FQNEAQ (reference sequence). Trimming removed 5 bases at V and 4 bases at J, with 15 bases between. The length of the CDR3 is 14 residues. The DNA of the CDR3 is TGTGCCAGCAGCGGTAGTGGGGTTCCGTACGAGCAGTACTTC. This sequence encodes CASSGSGVPYEQYF. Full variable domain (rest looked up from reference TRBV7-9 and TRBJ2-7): DTGVSQNPRHKITKRGQNVTFRCDPISEHNRLYWYRQTLGQGPEFLTYFQNEAQLEKSRLLSDRFSAERPKGSFSTLEIQRTEQGDSAMYLCASSGSGVPYEQYFGPGTRLTVT.

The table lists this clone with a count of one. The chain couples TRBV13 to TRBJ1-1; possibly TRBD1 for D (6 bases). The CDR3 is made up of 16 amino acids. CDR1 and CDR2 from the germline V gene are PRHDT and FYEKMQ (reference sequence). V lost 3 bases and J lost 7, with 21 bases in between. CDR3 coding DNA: TGTGCCAGCAGCTTCACCCCAGGGGCCGACCCTAATGAAGCTTTCTTT. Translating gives CASSFTPGADPNEAFF.

The CDR3 DNA sequence: TGCGCCAGCAGCTACACGGGGGCCAACGTCCTGACTTTC. As protein: CASSYTGANVLTF. The gene calls are TRBV4-3 and TRBJ2-6; D is unclear. V gave up 5 bases and J gave up 4 bases, with 6 bases separating them. Germline V gene data show CDR1 as LGHNA and CDR2 as YSLEER. CDR3 size: 13 residues.

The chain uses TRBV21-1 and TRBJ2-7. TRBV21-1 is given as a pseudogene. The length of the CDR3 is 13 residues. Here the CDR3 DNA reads TGTGCCAGCAGCAGGGGTTCGGGTCCCGAGCAGTACTTC. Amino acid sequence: CASSRGSGPEQYF.

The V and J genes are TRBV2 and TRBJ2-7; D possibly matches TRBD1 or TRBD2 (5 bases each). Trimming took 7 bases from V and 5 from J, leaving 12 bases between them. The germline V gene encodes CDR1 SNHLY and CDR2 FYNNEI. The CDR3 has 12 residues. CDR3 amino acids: CASNGALDEQYF. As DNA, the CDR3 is TGTGCCAGCAACGGGGCCTTGGACGAGCAGTACTTC.

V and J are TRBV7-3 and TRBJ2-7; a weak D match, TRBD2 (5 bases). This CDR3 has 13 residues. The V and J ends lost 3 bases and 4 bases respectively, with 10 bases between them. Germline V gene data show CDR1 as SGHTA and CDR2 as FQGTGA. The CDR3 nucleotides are TGTGCCAGCAGCTTGTCGGGGAAGTACGAGCAGTACTTC. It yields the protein CASSLSGKYEQYF.

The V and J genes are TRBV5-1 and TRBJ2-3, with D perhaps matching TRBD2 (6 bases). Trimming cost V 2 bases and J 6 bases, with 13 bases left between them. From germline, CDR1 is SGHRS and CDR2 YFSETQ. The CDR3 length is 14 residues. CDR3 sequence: CASSFGGGLDTQYF. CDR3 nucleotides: TGCGCCAGCAGCTTTGGGGGAGGATTGGATACGCAGTATTTT.